This T cell receptor beta chain stems from a study of cytomegalovirus exposure and HLA in healthy donors. Findings and caveats of the study: In a later analysis, HLA-C alleles had the fewest associated TCRs, DRB1 alleles the most. Near-uniform donor sequencing depth was presumed by presence/absence analyses.

This PCR relied on a set of 60 Vbeta primers and 13 Jbeta primers. Some clones are missing from TCRdb's copy, which holds only in-frame ones; the method was immunoSEQ multiplex PCR. There are around 150,000 clones in the sample; almost 80% occur only once, and over 12% lies in the top ten. About this clone: Antigen: not known.

The receptor was isolated from a man between 45 and 60 years old in good health and CMV-seropositive. Sequencing input: PBMCs.

Written as DNA, the CDR3 is TGTGCCAGCAGCTTAGTAGGGGACAGGGTACAAAGGCTCTATGGCTACACCTTC. It codes for CASSLVGDRVQRLYGYTF. The chain couples TRBV11-2 to TRBJ1-2; TRBD1 agrees at 9 bases. Per the germline V gene, CDR1 is SGHAT and CDR2 is FQNNGV. V shed 1 base, J shed 4 bases, and the junction held 13 bases outside the gene matches. The CDR3 is 18 residues long. Using reference TRBV11-2 and TRBJ1-2 for the parts outside the CDR3, the full variable domain is EAGVAQSPRYKIIEKRQSVAFWCNPISGHATLYWYQQILGQGPKLLIQFQNNGVVDDSQLPKDRFSAERLKGVDSTLKIQPAKLEDSAVYLCASSLVGDRVQRLYGYTFGSGTRLTVV.